A selection of T cell receptor beta chains follows, all from one sample in a study of T cell repertoires in cytomegalovirus infection. TCRdb processed the reads anew with MiXCR; each CDR3 protein has one entry. The sample has 450,000 to 650,000 distinct CDR3 sequences, about a quarter seen once; the top ten hold about 13%. The sequencing sample was made of PBMCs. The receptors were gathered from a human donor in good health (CMV status not recorded). Some clones in this sample may be carry-over from other donors' samples. Each CDR3 is given with its conserved first and last residue. The D gene is left open where the match is weak. Some rows have no size entry. The others give once, few or many, or a class for an expanded clone.

J gene: TRBJ2-4
clone size: NA
V gene: TRBV28
D gene: NA
CDR3 DNA: TGTGCCAGCACCCCCCCGGGATCCAAAAGCATTCAGTACTTC
CDR3 protein: CASTPPGSKSIQYF

J gene: TRBJ2-3
clone size: many
V gene: TRBV7-3
D gene: NA
CDR3 DNA: TGTGCCAGCAGCTTAAATCGAAACACAGATACGCAGTATTTT
CDR3 protein: CASSLNRNTDTQYF

J gene: TRBJ2-2
clone size: NA
V gene: TRBV24-1
D gene: NA
CDR3 DNA: TGTGCCACCAGTGATTTGGGAGGGGAGTGGAACACCGGGGAGCTGTTTTTT
CDR3 protein: CATSDLGGEWNTGELFF

J gene: TRBJ2-2
clone size: few
V gene: TRBV24-1
D gene: TRBD2
CDR3 DNA: TGTGCCACCAGTGATCCTAGCGGGAGGGGGAACACCGGGGAGCTGTTTTTT
CDR3 protein: CATSDPSGRGNTGELFF

J gene: TRBJ2-1
clone size: few
V gene: TRBV13
D gene: NA
CDR3 DNA: TGTGCCAGCAGCCTACCCTGGGGAGGCTCCTACAATGAGCAGTTCTTC
CDR3 protein: CASSLPWGGSYNEQFF

J gene: TRBJ2-7
clone size: NA
V gene: TRBV7-2
D gene: TRBD2
CDR3 DNA: TGTGCCAGCAGCGTAGGCCCGGGGGTAGGCGGGAGGGCCACCTACGAGCAGTACTTC
CDR3 protein: CASSVGPGVGGRATYEQYF

J gene: TRBJ2-3
clone size: few
V gene: TRBV14
D gene: NA
CDR3 DNA: TGTGCCAGCAGCCAAGCTCGCGCGAGCGGCACAGATACGCAGTATTTT
CDR3 protein: CASSQARASGTDTQYF

J gene: TRBJ2-2
clone size: NA
V gene: TRBV24-1
D gene: NA
CDR3 DNA: TGTGCCACCAGTGATTCTGGGCTAGCGCTGTACACCGGGGAGCTGTTTTTT
CDR3 protein: CATSDSGLALYTGELFF

J gene: TRBJ2-3
clone size: NA
V gene: TRBV10-3
D gene: NA
CDR3 DNA: TGTGCCATCACCCCCGGTCTGAGCACAGATACGCAGTATTTT
CDR3 protein: CAITPGLSTDTQYF

J gene: TRBJ2-1
clone size: NA
V gene: TRBV11-1
D gene: NA
CDR3 DNA: TGTGCCAGCAGCTCTACTCCGGATGGTGAGCAGTTCTTC
CDR3 protein: CASSSTPDGEQFF

J gene: TRBJ1-3
clone size: few
V gene: TRBV7-6
D gene: NA
CDR3 DNA: TGTGCCAGCAGCTTAGCGGGGCAGACCTCTGGAAACACCATATATTTT
CDR3 protein: CASSLAGQTSGNTIYF

J gene: TRBJ1-4
clone size: many
V gene: TRBV7-2
D gene: NA
CDR3 DNA: TGTGCCAGCAGCTTAAAGATTTCCAGTGGCGATGAAAAACTGTTTTTT
CDR3 protein: CASSLKISSGDEKLFF

J gene: TRBJ1-1
clone size: few
V gene: TRBV6-5
D gene: NA
CDR3 DNA: TGTGCCAGCAGTTACTTAGGGACTCCTTTCTTT
CDR3 protein: CASSYLGTPFF

J gene: TRBJ2-7
clone size: NA
V gene: TRBV7-2
D gene: NA
CDR3 DNA: TGTGCCAGCAGCTTAGTTACGGCCTACGAGCAGTACTTC
CDR3 protein: CASSLVTAYEQYF

J gene: TRBJ1-1
clone size: NA
V gene: TRBV19
D gene: NA
CDR3 DNA: TGTGCCAGTAGTCCTTACTTAGGGAACACTGAAGCTTTCTTT
CDR3 protein: CASSPYLGNTEAFF

J gene: TRBJ1-1
clone size: NA
V gene: TRBV19
D gene: NA
CDR3 DNA: TGTGCCAGTATCGGGAACACTGAAGCTTTCTTT
CDR3 protein: CASIGNTEAFF

J gene: TRBJ2-7
clone size: NA
V gene: TRBV19
D gene: NA
CDR3 DNA: TGTGCCAGGCAGCCCTTGGGCAGGGTCACCTACGAGCAGTACTTC
CDR3 protein: CARQPLGRVTYEQYF

J gene: TRBJ1-2
clone size: few
V gene: TRBV7-9
D gene: TRBD1
CDR3 DNA: TGTGCCAGCAGCTCAGGGACAGGTTTGAAGGATGGCTACACCTTC
CDR3 protein: CASSSGTGLKDGYTF

J gene: TRBJ2-7
clone size: many
V gene: TRBV7-2
D gene: NA
CDR3 DNA: TGTGCCAGCAGCTTAGACTGGACGCGTGGGCAGTACTTC
CDR3 protein: CASSLDWTRGQYF

J gene: TRBJ2-1
clone size: many
V gene: TRBV7-2
D gene: TRBD2
CDR3 DNA: TGTGCCAGCAGCTCCTCTAGCGGGAGGTCCTACAATGAGCAGTTCTTC
CDR3 protein: CASSSSSGRSYNEQFF

J gene: TRBJ1-1
clone size: many
V gene: TRBV11-2
D gene: NA
CDR3 DNA: TGTGCCAGCAGCTTACTAGAGTCTGGGGGCTACAACACTGAAGCTTTCTTT
CDR3 protein: CASSLLESGGYNTEAFF

J gene: TRBJ2-3
clone size: few
V gene: TRBV4-3
D gene: TRBD2
CDR3 DNA: TGCGCCAGCAGCCTGGGGACTAGCGGGACCTCTGATACGCAGTATTTT
CDR3 protein: CASSLGTSGTSDTQYF

J gene: TRBJ2-5
clone size: few
V gene: TRBV7-2
D gene: TRBD2
CDR3 DNA: TGTGCCAGCAGCTTACCTCTGGCGGGAGTAGGCCAAGAGACCCAGTACTTC
CDR3 protein: CASSLPLAGVGQETQYF

J gene: TRBJ2-7
clone size: few
V gene: TRBV6-2/TRBV6-3
D gene: NA
CDR3 DNA: TGTGCCAGCAGCCACGGGACGTTCTCCTACGAGCAGTACTTC
CDR3 protein: CASSHGTFSYEQYF

J gene: TRBJ2-1
clone size: few
V gene: TRBV4-2
D gene: TRBD1
CDR3 DNA: TGTGCCAGCAGCCAAGATCACGGGACAGGGTACAATGAGCAGTTCTTC
CDR3 protein: CASSQDHGTGYNEQFF

J gene: TRBJ1-1
clone size: few
V gene: TRBV19
D gene: TRBD1
CDR3 DNA: TGTGCCAGTAGACCAGGACAGGGTACGGGAGCTTTCTTT
CDR3 protein: CASRPGQGTGAFF

J gene: TRBJ1-1
clone size: NA
V gene: TRBV28
D gene: NA
CDR3 DNA: TGTGCCAGCAGTTTACCCCAGGCAGGGGCCCCGAACACTGAAGCTTTCTTT
CDR3 protein: CASSLPQAGAPNTEAFF

J gene: TRBJ2-5
clone size: NA
V gene: TRBV20-1
D gene: TRBD2
CDR3 DNA: TGCAGTGCTAGGGGGACTAGCGGGAGACATCAAGAGACCCAGTACTTC
CDR3 protein: CSARGTSGRHQETQYF

J gene: TRBJ1-2
clone size: few
V gene: TRBV6-5
D gene: TRBD1
CDR3 DNA: TGTGCCAGCAGTTACCGCCTGCCTCGGGACAGGGTACGCTATGGCTACACCTTC
CDR3 protein: CASSYRLPRDRVRYGYTF

J gene: TRBJ1-1
clone size: few
V gene: TRBV12-3/TRBV12-4
D gene: NA
CDR3 DNA: TGTGCCATCAACACTGAAGCTTTCTTT
CDR3 protein: CAINTEAFF

J gene: TRBJ1-2
clone size: NA
V gene: TRBV29-1
D gene: NA
CDR3 DNA: TGCAGCGTTAGGCCGCCGAATCTCTATGGCTACACCTTC
CDR3 protein: CSVRPPNLYGYTF

J gene: TRBJ2-7
clone size: few
V gene: TRBV6-5
D gene: TRBD2
CDR3 DNA: TGTGCCAGCAGTTACTCGTCGGCGGGAGTGTACGAGCAGTACTTC
CDR3 protein: CASSYSSAGVYEQYF

J gene: TRBJ1-1
clone size: NA
V gene: TRBV7-8
D gene: TRBD1
CDR3 DNA: TGTGCCAGCAGCTCCGTACTCACAGGGGACCGCACTGAAGCTTTCTTT
CDR3 protein: CASSSVLTGDRTEAFF